This T cell receptor beta chain was documented in a study of cytomegalovirus exposure and HLA in healthy donors. The study's findings and limits: Associated with HLA alleles at 0.05 false discovery rate in a later analysis were 16,951 TCR beta sequences. Exclusion applied to some V segments, including TRBV6-2 and TRBV6-3, as they were indistinguishable. There were some public TCRs occurring in many donors, but most TCR sequences were rare. Earlier analysis looked at TCR beta V segments, and most were productive about 90% or about 30% of the time.

The PCR made use of 60 Vbeta and 13 Jbeta primers. TCRdb's table, derived via immunoSEQ multiplex PCR, lists solely in-frame clones and lacks some. The table gives 120,000 to 150,000 clones; the top ten clones make up 2.2% of it. Details on this clone: Its target is not known.

CDR3 length: 15 residues. V was pared by 0 bases and J by 7 bases, with 13 bases between. Germline V lookup: CDR1 MNHEY, CDR2 SMNVEV (reference sequence). The sample was PBMCs. The receptor was isolated from a woman younger than 35 in good health and CMV-seronegative. The chain uses TRBV27 and TRBJ2-1; tentatively, D is TRBD1 (5 bases). Here the CDR3 reads CASSLSWGLGNEQFF. CDR3 DNA: TGTGCCAGCAGTTTATCTTGGGGCTTGGGGAATGAGCAGTTCTTC.